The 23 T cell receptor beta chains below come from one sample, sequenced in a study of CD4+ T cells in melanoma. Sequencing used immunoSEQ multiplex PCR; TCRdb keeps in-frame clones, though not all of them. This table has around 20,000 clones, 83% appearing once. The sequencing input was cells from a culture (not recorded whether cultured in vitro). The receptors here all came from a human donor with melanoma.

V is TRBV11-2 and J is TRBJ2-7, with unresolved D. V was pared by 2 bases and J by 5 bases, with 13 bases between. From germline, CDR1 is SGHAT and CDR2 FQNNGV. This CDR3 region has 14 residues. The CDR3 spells CASSLRTDRDEQYF. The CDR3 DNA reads TGTGCCAGCAGCTTAAGGACCGACCGGGACGAGCAGTACTTC.

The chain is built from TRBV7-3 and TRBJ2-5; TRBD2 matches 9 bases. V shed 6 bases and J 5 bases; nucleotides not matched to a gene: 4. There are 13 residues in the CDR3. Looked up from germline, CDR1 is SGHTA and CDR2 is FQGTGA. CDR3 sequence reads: CASSRLAGETQYF. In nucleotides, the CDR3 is TGTGCCAGCAGTCGGCTAGCGGGGGAGACCCAGTACTTC.

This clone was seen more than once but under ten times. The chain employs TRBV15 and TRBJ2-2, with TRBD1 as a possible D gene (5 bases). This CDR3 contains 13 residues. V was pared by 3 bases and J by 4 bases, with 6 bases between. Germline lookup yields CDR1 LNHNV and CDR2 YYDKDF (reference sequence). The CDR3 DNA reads TGTGCCACCAGCAGCGACAGCACCGGGGAGCTGTTTTTT. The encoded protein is CATSSDSTGELFF.

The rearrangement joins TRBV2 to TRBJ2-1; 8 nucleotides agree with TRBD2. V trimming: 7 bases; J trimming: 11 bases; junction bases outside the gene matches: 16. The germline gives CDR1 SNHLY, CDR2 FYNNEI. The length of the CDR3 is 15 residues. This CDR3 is CASTPGSGGQAKQFF. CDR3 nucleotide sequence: TGTGCCAGCACCCCTGGGAGCGGGGGCCAAGCAAAGCAGTTCTTC.

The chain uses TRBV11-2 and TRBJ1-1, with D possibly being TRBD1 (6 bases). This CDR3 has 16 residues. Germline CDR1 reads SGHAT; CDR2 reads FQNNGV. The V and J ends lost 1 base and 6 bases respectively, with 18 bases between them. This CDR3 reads CASSLGRGFGGPEAFF. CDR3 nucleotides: TGTGCCAGCAGCTTAGGTCGGGGGTTCGGGGGCCCTGAAGCTTTCTTT.

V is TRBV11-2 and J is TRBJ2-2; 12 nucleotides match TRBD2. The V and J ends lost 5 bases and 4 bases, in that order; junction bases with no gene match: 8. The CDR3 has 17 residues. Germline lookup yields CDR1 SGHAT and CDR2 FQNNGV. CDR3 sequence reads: CASSPRLAGAFTGELFF. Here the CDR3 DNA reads TGTGCCAGCAGCCCCCGACTAGCGGGGGCCTTCACCGGGGAGCTGTTTTTT.

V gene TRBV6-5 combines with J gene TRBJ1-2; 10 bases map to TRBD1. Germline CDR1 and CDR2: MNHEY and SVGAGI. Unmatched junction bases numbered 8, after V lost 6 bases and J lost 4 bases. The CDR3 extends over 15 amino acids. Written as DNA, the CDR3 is TGTGCCAGCAGGAGGGGACAGGGGTGGTTCTATGGCTACACCTTC. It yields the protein CASRRGQGWFYGYTF.

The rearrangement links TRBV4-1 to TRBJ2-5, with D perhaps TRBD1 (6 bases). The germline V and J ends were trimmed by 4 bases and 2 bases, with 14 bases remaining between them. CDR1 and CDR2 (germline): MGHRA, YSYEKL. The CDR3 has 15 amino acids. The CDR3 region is CASSLLGQGQETQYF. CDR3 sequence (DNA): TGCGCCAGCAGCCTTCTAGGTCAGGGGCAAGAGACCCAGTACTTC.

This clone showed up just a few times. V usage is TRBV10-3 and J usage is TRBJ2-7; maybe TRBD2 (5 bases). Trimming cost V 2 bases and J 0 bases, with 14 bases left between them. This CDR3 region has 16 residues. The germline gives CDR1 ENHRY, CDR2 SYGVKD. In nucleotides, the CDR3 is TGTGCCATCAGTGAGAGTCCCCAGCGGAACTCCTACGAGCAGTACTTC. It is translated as CAISESPQRNSYEQYF.

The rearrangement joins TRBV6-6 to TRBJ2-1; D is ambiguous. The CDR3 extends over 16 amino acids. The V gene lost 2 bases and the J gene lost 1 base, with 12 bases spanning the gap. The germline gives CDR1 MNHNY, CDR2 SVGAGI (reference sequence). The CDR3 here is CASSYMWSASYNEQFF. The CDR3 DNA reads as TGTGCCAGCAGTTACATGTGGTCTGCGTCCTACAATGAGCAGTTCTTC.

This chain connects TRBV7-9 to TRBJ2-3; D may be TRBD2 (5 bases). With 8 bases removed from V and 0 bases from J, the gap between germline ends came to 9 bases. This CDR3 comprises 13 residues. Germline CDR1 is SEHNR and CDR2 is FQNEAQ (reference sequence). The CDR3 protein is CASGPGSTDTQYF. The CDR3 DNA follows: TGTGCCAGCGGACCGGGGAGCACAGATACGCAGTATTTT.

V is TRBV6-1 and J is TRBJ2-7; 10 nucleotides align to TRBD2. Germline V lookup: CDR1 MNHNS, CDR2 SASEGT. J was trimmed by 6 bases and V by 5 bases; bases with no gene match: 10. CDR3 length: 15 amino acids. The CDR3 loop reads CASSRLPAGGSEQYF. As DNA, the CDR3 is TGTGCCAGCAGTCGACTCCCAGCGGGGGGGTCCGAGCAGTACTTC.

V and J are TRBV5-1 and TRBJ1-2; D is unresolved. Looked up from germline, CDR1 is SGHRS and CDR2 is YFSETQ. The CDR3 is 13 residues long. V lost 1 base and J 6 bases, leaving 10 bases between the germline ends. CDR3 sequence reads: CASSLSTPDGYTF. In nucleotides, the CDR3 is TGCGCCAGCAGCTTGTCGACGCCGGATGGCTACACCTTC.

CDR3 region: CASSGTQGYNSPLHF. CDR3 DNA: TGTGCCAGCAGCGGGACACAGGGATACAATTCACCCCTCCACTTT. The chain combines TRBV5-6 with TRBJ1-6, with D tentatively TRBD1 (6 bases). Trimming cost V 4 bases and J 7 bases, with 15 bases left between them. The length of the CDR3 is 15 residues. CDR1 is SGHDT, CDR2 YYEEEE, per germline.

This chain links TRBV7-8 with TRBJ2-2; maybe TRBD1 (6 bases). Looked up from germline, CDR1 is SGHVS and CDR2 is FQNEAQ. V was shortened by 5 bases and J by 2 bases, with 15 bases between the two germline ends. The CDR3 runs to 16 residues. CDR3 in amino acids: CASSMPGQGNTGELFF. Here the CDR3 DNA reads TGTGCCAGCAGCATGCCGGGACAAGGAAACACCGGGGAGCTGTTTTTT. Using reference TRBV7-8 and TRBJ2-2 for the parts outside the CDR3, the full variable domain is GAGVSQSPRYKVAKRGQDVALRCDPISGHVSLFWYQQALGQGPEFLTYFQNEAQLDKSGLPSDRFFAERPEGSVSTLKIQRTQQEDSAVYLCASSMPGQGNTGELFFGEGSRLTVL.

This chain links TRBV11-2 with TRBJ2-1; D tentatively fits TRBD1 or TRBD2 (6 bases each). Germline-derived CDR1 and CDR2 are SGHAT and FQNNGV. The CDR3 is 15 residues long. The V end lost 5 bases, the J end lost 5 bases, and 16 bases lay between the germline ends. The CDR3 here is CASSPTTGANNEQFF. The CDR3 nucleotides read TGTGCCAGCAGCCCGACTACGGGGGCAAACAATGAGCAGTTCTTC.

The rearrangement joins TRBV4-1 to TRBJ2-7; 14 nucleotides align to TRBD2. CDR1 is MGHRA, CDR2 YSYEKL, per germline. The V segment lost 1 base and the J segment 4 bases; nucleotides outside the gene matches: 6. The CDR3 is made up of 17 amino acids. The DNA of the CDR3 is TGCGCCAGCAGCCAAGGTCGACTAGCGGGGGGGCCGTACGAGCAGTACTTC. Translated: CASSQGRLAGGPYEQYF.

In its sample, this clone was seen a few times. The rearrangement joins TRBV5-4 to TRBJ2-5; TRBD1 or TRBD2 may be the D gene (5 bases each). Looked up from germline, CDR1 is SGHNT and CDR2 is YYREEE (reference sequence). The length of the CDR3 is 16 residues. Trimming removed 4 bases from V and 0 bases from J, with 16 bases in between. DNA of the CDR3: TGTGCCAGCAGCCCAACTCGGGACGTGGACCAAGAGACCCAGTACTTC. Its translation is CASSPTRDVDQETQYF.

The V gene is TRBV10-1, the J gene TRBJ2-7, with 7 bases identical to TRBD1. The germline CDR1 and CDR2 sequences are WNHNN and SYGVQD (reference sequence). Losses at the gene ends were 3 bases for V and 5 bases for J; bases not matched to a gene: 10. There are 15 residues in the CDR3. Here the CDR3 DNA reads TGCGCCAGCAGTGACCGCACAGGGGTAATGAACGAGCAGTACTTC. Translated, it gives CASSDRTGVMNEQYF.

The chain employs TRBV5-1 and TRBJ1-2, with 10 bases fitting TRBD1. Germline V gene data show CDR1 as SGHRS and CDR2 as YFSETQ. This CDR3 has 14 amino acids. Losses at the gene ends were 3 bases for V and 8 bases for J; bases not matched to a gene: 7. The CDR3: CASSSAGTGVGYTF. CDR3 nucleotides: TGCGCCAGCAGCTCCGCCGGGACAGGGGTCGGCTACACCTTC.

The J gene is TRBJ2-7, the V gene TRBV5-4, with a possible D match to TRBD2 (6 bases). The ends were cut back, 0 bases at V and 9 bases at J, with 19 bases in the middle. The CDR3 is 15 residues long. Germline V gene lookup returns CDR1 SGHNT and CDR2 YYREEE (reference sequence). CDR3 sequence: CASSLDGTWGDGQYF. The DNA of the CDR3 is TGTGCCAGCAGCTTGGACGGGACTTGGGGAGACGGGCAGTACTTC.

The CDR3 here is CASSYDTFSYEQYF. CDR3 DNA sequence: TGTGCCAGCAGTTACGACACGTTCTCCTACGAGCAGTACTTC. This sequence joins TRBV6-5 and TRBJ2-7; D is uncertain. The V gene lost 2 bases and the J gene lost 0 bases, with 8 bases spanning the gap. This CDR3 has 14 amino acids. Germline V lookup: CDR1 MNHEY, CDR2 SVGAGI.

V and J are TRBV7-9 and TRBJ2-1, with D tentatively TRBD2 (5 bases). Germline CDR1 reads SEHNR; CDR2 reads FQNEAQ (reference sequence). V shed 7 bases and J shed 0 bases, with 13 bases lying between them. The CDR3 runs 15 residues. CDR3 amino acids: CASIRSGSSYNEQFF. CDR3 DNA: TGTGCCAGCATCCGATCGGGGAGCTCCTACAATGAGCAGTTCTTC. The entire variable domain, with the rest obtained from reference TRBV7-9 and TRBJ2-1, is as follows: DTGVSQNPRHKITKRGQNVTFRCDPISEHNRLYWYRQTLGQGPEFLTYFQNEAQLEKSRLLSDRFSAERPKGSFSTLEIQRTEQGDSAMYLCASIRSGSSYNEQFFGPGTRLTVL.